The source of this T cell receptor beta chain is a study of response to subunit inactivated influenza vaccine. This clonotype was picked up many times. Its antigen is still unknown. This CDR3 region has 15 residues. V dropped 5 bases and J dropped 7; count of bases not matched to a gene: 6. Per germline, CDR1 MNHEY and CDR2 SVGEGT. Overall study findings and caveats: The study's authors posited that every seasonal influenza vaccination enlists few new T cells.

One entry per CDR3 protein results from TCRdb running MiXCR on the RT-PCR reads. This table has roughly 460,000 distinct CDR3 sequences, 11% appearing once. The chain has TRBV6-2 or TRBV6-3 and TRBJ1-6; 9 positions match TRBD1. The sample in question was PBMCs from blood, obtained 40 to 50 days after vaccination. The TCR sequence derives from a man over 45 who received an inactivated influenza vaccine. The CDR3 protein is CASSQWTGDNSPLHF. CDR3 nucleotide sequence: TGTGCCAGCAGTCAGTGGACAGGGGACAATTCACCCCTCCACTTT.